The entry that follows covers one T cell receptor beta chain sequence. Antigen: not known. This sample is part of a study of shared clonotypes between healthy human individuals. The method was immunoSEQ multiplex PCR; TCRdb's version includes in-frame clones alone and lacks a portion of them. The table has some 1.5 million clones, roughly 96% seen once. Notes on the study in general: Rarefaction analysis demonstrated incomplete sorted-subset sequencing notwithstanding large depth. Blood alone was sampled, and tissue repertoires likely differ. Among non-shared clonotypes, generation probabilities were lower than among those shared by all four donors.

This CDR3 region has 15 residues. Germline CDR1 reads SGHTA; CDR2 reads FQGNSA. The V end was cut by 1 base, the J end by 3 bases, with 10 bases between. The V gene is TRBV7-2, the J gene TRBJ1-5; no definite D call. This TCR derives from a young man in good health. Sequenced sample: naive CD4+ T cells sorted from blood. Subset: CD45RA+ positively selected. The CDR3 region has the DNA TGTGCCAGCAGCTTAGACTCCTACATCAATCAGCCCCAGCATTTT. Protein: CASSLDSYINQPQHF.